One and the same sample provided the 28 T cell receptor beta chains below, sequenced in a study of cytomegalovirus exposure and HLA in healthy donors. Some clones are missing from TCRdb's copy, which holds only in-frame ones; the method was immunoSEQ multiplex PCR. Of some 350,000 clones listed, approximately 86% are singletons. The specimen was PBMCs. These receptors originate from a woman aged 25 to 39 in good health and CMV-seropositive.

V gene TRBV7-2 combines with J gene TRBJ2-1, with D hard to call. This CDR3 is 13 amino acids long. V was trimmed by 3 bases and J by 2 bases, leaving 5 bases between them. In germline, CDR1 is SGHTA, CDR2 FQGNSA. For the CDR3, the DNA is TGTGCCAGCAGCTTCGAAGCCTACAATGAGCAGTTCTTC. It codes for CASSFEAYNEQFF. Combining the CDR3 with reference TRBV7-2 and TRBJ2-1 gives the whole variable domain GAGVSQSPSNKVTEKGKDVELRCDPISGHTALYWYRQSLGQGLEFLIYFQGNSAPDKSGLPSDRFSAERTGGSVSTLTIQRTQQEDSAVYLCASSFEAYNEQFFGPGTRLTVL.

This chain uses TRBV28 with TRBJ2-7; no firm D call. This CDR3 has 12 residues. The V gene lost 7 bases and the J gene lost 4 bases, with 11 bases spanning the gap. CDR1 and CDR2 from the germline V gene are MDHEN and SYDVKM. CDR3 in amino acids: CASTESPYEQYF. The CDR3 coding sequence is TGTGCCAGCACCGAGAGTCCGTACGAGCAGTACTTC.

The V gene is TRBV12-2, the J gene TRBJ1-2. TRBV12-2 is deemed a pseudogene. The CDR3 runs to 18 residues. The CDR3 nucleotides read TGTGCAAGTCGCTTAGACTTGGATTGGGCCCACCGGAGCTATGGCTACACCTTC. Translation: CASRLDLDWAHRSYGYTF.

This clone was counted a single time. The rearrangement joins TRBV9 to TRBJ2-5; D gene unclear. V lost 4 bases and J lost 5, with 15 bases in between. Per the germline V gene, CDR1 is SGDLS and CDR2 is YYNGEE. The CDR3 has 14 residues. Here the CDR3 DNA reads TGTGCCAGCAGCCCAAGAACAAGGTGGGAGACCCAGTACTTC. It translates to CASSPRTRWETQYF.

This chain joins TRBV30 and TRBJ2-7, with D unresolved. CDR1 GTSNPN and CDR2 SVGIG come from the germline V gene (reference sequence). The V and J ends lost 2 bases and 5 bases respectively, with 13 bases between them. CDR3 size: 13 residues. CDR3 loop: CAWSSWSNHEQYF. CDR3 in DNA: TGTGCCTGGAGTAGTTGGTCTAACCACGAGCAGTACTTC.

The J gene is TRBJ2-7, the V gene TRBV6-1; D not certain. V gave up 2 bases and J gave up 0 bases, with 11 bases separating them. Germline CDR1 and CDR2: MNHNS and SASEGT. The CDR3 has 15 residues. CDR3 region: CASSEQVMSSYEQYF. The CDR3 region has the DNA TGTGCCAGCAGTGAACAGGTTATGAGCTCCTACGAGCAGTACTTC.

The chain has TRBV19 and TRBJ2-5, with 9 bases fitting TRBD1. Germline trimming cut 8 bases from V and 3 bases from J; bases unmatched to any gene: 13. This CDR3 contains 16 residues. The germline CDR1 and CDR2 sequences are LNHDA and SQIVND (reference sequence). The CDR3 is CASSIFPGQGKETQYF. DNA for the CDR3: TGTGCCAGTTCTATATTTCCGGGACAGGGAAAAGAGACCCAGTACTTC.

J is TRBJ1-4 and V is TRBV11-2, with D uncertain. The germline V gene encodes CDR1 SGHAT and CDR2 FQNNGV. V was shortened by 4 bases and J by 7 bases, with 7 bases between the two germline ends. This CDR3 is built from 12 residues. CDR3 coding DNA: TGTGCCAGCAGCTGGATTGGTGAAAAACTGTTTTTT. Translation gives CASSWIGEKLFF.

The V gene is TRBV2, the J gene TRBJ2-5, with a tentative D call TRBD1 (5 bases). This CDR3 comprises 14 residues. The V end lost 3 bases, the J end lost 9 bases, and 17 bases lay between the germline ends. Germline V gives CDR1 SNHLY, CDR2 FYNNEI. CDR3 nucleotide sequence: TGTGCCAGCAGTGATGGGGCTCTAAAAACGGCCCAGTACTTC. As protein: CASSDGALKTAQYF.

V and J are TRBV11-3 and TRBJ2-1, with D tentatively TRBD2 (6 bases). V was trimmed by 5 bases and J by 6 bases, leaving 17 bases between them. The CDR3 spans 15 residues. Germline V lookup: CDR1 SGHNT, CDR2 YENEEA. CDR3 coding DNA: TGTGCCAGCAGCCAATGGCCCCTCGGGGGCAATGAGCAGTTCTTC. Its protein product is CASSQWPLGGNEQFF.

The chain employs TRBV10-3 and TRBJ2-7, with D unresolved. Germline V gene data show CDR1 as ENHRY and CDR2 as SYGVKD. The CDR3 length is 16 residues. The ends were cut back, 0 bases at V and 5 bases at J, with 17 bases in the middle. As DNA, the CDR3 is TGTGCCATCAGTGAGTCGAGTACGTCGAATGAAGACGAGCAGTACTTC. Encoded protein: CAISESSTSNEDEQYF.

The chain recombines TRBV9 with TRBJ2-7; D is unclear. The CDR3 covers 14 residues. CDR1 is SGDLS and CDR2 is YYNGEE in the germline V gene. V was cut by 4 bases and J by 4 bases, with 15 bases left in between. This CDR3 reads CASSPEDVLYEQYF. The CDR3 DNA sequence: TGTGCCAGCAGCCCCGAAGACGTCCTTTACGAGCAGTACTTC.

This sequence joins TRBV5-6 and TRBJ1-2, with unresolved D. The CDR3 is made up of 16 amino acids. V lost 1 base and J 6 bases, leaving 19 bases between the germline ends. From germline, CDR1 is SGHDT and CDR2 YYEEEE. The CDR3 DNA sequence: TGTGCCAGCAGCTTGTCAGGTGACGCGGGGTCGGATGGCTACACCTTC. Its protein product is CASSLSGDAGSDGYTF.

This rearrangement joins TRBV30 to TRBJ2-7; TRBD1 matches 9 bases. Germline V gives CDR1 GTSNPN, CDR2 SVGIG (reference sequence). The V and J ends lost 4 bases and 4 bases, in that order; junction bases with no gene match: 5. CDR3 length equals 13 residues. CDR3 residues: CAWNRQGGYEQYF. The CDR3 DNA follows: TGTGCCTGGAACCGACAGGGGGGGTACGAGCAGTACTTC.

CDR3 DNA sequence: TGCGCCAGCAGCCAGCGACCGGGACTAGCGGGGGGGCGTGAGCAGTTCTTC. Translated, it gives CASSQRPGLAGGREQFF. This chain links TRBV5-1 with TRBJ2-1; 16 bases fit TRBD2. This CDR3 has 17 amino acids. CDR1 is SGHRS and CDR2 is YFSETQ in the germline V gene. Trimming removed 4 bases from V and 9 bases from J; junction bases left unmatched: 10.

The chain employs TRBV29-1 and TRBJ2-5; D gene ambiguous. The germline CDR1 and CDR2 sequences are SQVTM and ANQGSEA. This CDR3 region has 14 residues. The CDR3 protein is CSALSVAAQETQYF. Written as DNA, the CDR3 is TGCAGTGCCTTGTCGGTGGCAGCCCAAGAGACCCAGTACTTC.

V usage is TRBV6-6 and J usage is TRBJ2-7, with 12 bases fitting TRBD2. This CDR3 has 16 amino acids. Germline CDR1 and CDR2: MNHNY and SVGAGI (reference sequence). The junction had 5 bases not matched to a gene; V was cut back by 5 bases and J by 0 bases. This chain's CDR3 is CASSMLAGGSSYEQYF. The CDR3 coding sequence is TGTGCCAGCAGTATGCTAGCGGGGGGGAGCTCCTACGAGCAGTACTTC.

J is TRBJ2-7 and V is TRBV4-3, with 9 bases lining up with TRBD2. The trim removed 0 bases at V and 1 base at J, leaving 16 bases unmatched. CDR3 length equals 20 residues. Looked up from germline, CDR1 is LGHNA and CDR2 is YSLEER. The chain's CDR3 is CASSQDLDSGGLPLSYEQYF. The CDR3 bases are TGCGCCAGCAGCCAAGATCTAGACAGCGGGGGGCTCCCCCTTTCCTACGAGCAGTACTTC.

On this clone itself: Additional DNA sequences in this sample encode the identical CDR3. V and J are TRBV28 and TRBJ1-5; 8 positions match TRBD1. This CDR3 has 14 residues. The germline V gene encodes CDR1 MDHEN and CDR2 SYDVKM. With V trimmed by 3 bases and J by 6 bases, 4 bases remained unmatched. The CDR3 DNA is TGTGCCAGCAGTTTGCCAGGGGGCGGTCAGCCCCAGCATTTT. Translating it yields CASSLPGGGQPQHF.

This chain uses TRBV28 with TRBJ2-1; the match to TRBD1 covers 7 bases. V lost 2 bases and J lost 4; bases outside the gene matches: 2. CDR1 is MDHEN, CDR2 SYDVKM, per germline. The CDR3 extends over 14 amino acids. For the CDR3, the DNA is TGTGCCAGCAGTTTAGGGACAGATTACAATGAGCAGTTCTTC. Amino acids: CASSLGTDYNEQFF.

This clone was counted once. CDR3 residues: CASSFGTSGTTDTQYF. CDR3 DNA: TGCGCCAGCAGCTTTGGGACTAGCGGGACCACAGATACGCAGTATTTT. The V call is TRBV4-3, the J call TRBJ2-3, with 13 bases matching TRBD2. The CDR3 sequence is 16 residues long. Germline assignment: CDR1 LGHNA and CDR2 YSLEER. V shed 5 bases, J shed 2 bases, and the junction held 4 bases outside the gene matches.

The chain is built from TRBV2 and TRBJ2-3; TRBD1 is a possible D gene (6 bases). V was clipped by 8 bases and J by 2 bases, with 14 bases between them. The V gene's germline CDR1 is SNHLY and CDR2 FYNNEI. This CDR3 has 14 amino acids. The CDR3 nucleotides read TGTGCCAGCCCCGAAGGGACAATCACAGATACGCAGTATTTT. This sequence encodes CASPEGTITDTQYF. Complete variable domain (other parts from reference TRBV2 and TRBJ2-3): EPEVTQTPSHQVTQMGQEVILRCVPISNHLYFYWYRQILGQKVEFLVSFYNNEISEKSEIFDDQFSVERPDGSNFTLKIRSTKLEDSAMYFCASPEGTITDTQYFGPGTRLTVL.

The chain links TRBV6-1 to TRBJ1-2; D gene ambiguous. With 6 bases removed from V and 4 bases from J, the gap between germline ends came to 15 bases. The CDR3 loop spans 14 amino acids. Looked up from germline, CDR1 is MNHNS and CDR2 is SASEGT. This CDR3 is CASRPGGSAYGYTF. CDR3 coding DNA: TGTGCCAGCAGACCGGGCGGATCGGCCTATGGCTACACCTTC.

The chain employs TRBV6-1 and TRBJ2-5, with D perhaps TRBD1 (5 bases). The CDR3 extends over 14 amino acids. Trimming removed 6 bases at V and 5 bases at J, with 16 bases between. Germline CDR1 MNHNS, CDR2 SASEGT. The CDR3 DNA reads TGTGCCAGCAGGGGGCTGGGGCAGGCCGAGACCCAGTACTTC. Residues: CASRGLGQAETQYF.

The J gene is TRBJ2-7, the V gene TRBV5-4; D uncertain. The CDR3 extends over 12 amino acids. CDR1 is SGHNT, CDR2 YYREEE, per germline (reference sequence). The germline V and J ends were trimmed by 0 bases and 4 bases, with 5 bases remaining between them. In DNA form, the CDR3 reads TGTGCCAGCAGCTTGGAGGATTACGAGCAGTACTTC. Protein: CASSLEDYEQYF.

The chain joins TRBV28 to TRBJ1-5; 7 bases align to TRBD1. V trimming: 6 bases; J trimming: 10 bases; junction bases outside the gene matches: 15. The CDR3 covers 15 residues. Germline-derived CDR1 and CDR2 are MDHEN and SYDVKM. In DNA form, the CDR3 reads TGTGCCAGCAGAAAACCACAGGGGTCTGGCGGACCCCAGCATTTT. Translation: CASRKPQGSGGPQHF.

The V gene is TRBV18, the J gene TRBJ2-7; TRBD2 might be the D (5 bases). The length of the CDR3 is 13 residues. Trimming took off 1 base at V and 5 bases at J, with 9 bases between the two ends. Germline CDR1 KGHSH, CDR2 LQKENI. CDR3 DNA: TGTGCCAGCTCACCACTAGCGCAGGACGAGCAGTACTTC. It codes for CASSPLAQDEQYF.

This clone appeared a single time. CDR3 bases: TGTGCCAGTAGCACGACAGGGTACAATGAGCAGTTCTTC. Protein product: CASSTTGYNEQFF. This chain links TRBV19 with TRBJ2-1, with 7 bases matching TRBD1. The junction had 3 bases not matched to a gene; V was cut back by 6 bases and J by 4 bases. The CDR3 consists of 13 residues. Looked up from germline, CDR1 is LNHDA and CDR2 is SQIVND (reference sequence).